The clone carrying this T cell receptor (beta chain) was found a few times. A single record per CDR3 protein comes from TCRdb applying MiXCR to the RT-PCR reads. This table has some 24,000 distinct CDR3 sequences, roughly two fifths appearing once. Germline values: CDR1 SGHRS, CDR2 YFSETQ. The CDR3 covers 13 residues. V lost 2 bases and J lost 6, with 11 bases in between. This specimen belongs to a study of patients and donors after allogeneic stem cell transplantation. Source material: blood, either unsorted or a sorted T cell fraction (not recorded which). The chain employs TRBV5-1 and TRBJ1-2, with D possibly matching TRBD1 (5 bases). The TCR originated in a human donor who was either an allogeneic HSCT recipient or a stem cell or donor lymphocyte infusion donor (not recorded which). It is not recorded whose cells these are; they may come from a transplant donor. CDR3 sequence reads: CASSFYPGNGYTF. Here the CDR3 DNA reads TGCGCCAGCAGCTTCTACCCAGGGAATGGCTACACCTTC.